This T cell receptor beta chain appears in the sequencing data of a study of regulatory and conventional T cells in RAG deficiency. Points from the study as a whole: Shorter CDR3s in all patient subsets; >90% Treg-Tconv overlap in Omenn. Omenn syndrome and CID/AS patients had approximately 100-fold fewer unique Treg TCR beta sequences, versus around 10-fold elsewhere.

This clone was seen just once. The antigen is unknown. TCRdb's table, derived via immunoSEQ multiplex PCR, lists solely in-frame clones and lacks some. This table holds roughly 35,000 clones, more than 75% found once. Blood CD4+ CD25-low CD127-high conventional T cells supplied the genomic DNA template. The V segment lost 1 base and the J segment 5 bases; nucleotides outside the gene matches: 13. Germline CDR1 LGHNA, CDR2 YNFKEQ. This CDR3 is built from 18 residues. The same data also went into a second study, on regulatory T cells. That study reports: Primers: 52 TRBV forward and 13 TRBJ reverse. Patient repertoires had restricted TRB V-J pairs and skewed V and J usage, most in Tregs.

Sequencing was carried out using CD4+ effector T cells sorted from blood. The clonotype originates from a human donor in good health. The chain links TRBV4-2 to TRBJ2-5; 10 bases fit TRBD2. The CDR3 nucleotides read TGTGCCAGCAGCCAAGTTCGTGCGCTAGCGGGGGTGGGGGAGACCCAGTACTTC. This sequence encodes CASSQVRALAGVGETQYF.